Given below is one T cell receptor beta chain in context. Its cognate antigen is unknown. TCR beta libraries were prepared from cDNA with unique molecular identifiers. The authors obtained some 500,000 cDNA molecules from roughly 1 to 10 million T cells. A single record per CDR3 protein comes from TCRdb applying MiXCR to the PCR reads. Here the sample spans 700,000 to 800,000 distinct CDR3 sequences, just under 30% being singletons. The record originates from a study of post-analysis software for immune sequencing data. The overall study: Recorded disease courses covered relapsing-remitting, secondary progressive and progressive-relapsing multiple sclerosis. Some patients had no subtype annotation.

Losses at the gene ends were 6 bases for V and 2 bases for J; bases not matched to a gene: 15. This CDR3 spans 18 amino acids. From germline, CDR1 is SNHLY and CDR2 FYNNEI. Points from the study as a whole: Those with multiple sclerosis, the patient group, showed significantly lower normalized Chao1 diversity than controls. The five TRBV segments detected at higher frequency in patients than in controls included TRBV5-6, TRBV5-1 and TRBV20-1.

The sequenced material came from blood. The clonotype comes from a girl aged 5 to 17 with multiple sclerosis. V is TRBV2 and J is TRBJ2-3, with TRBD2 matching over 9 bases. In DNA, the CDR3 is TGTGCCAGCAGGAGCAGGGGGGCTAGCGGGGTCATCACAGATACGCAGTATTTT. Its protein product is CASRSRGASGVITDTQYF.